This TCR beta chain stems from a study of CXCR3-negative and CXCR3-positive naive CD8 T cells. Germline loops: CDR1 DFQATT, CDR2 SNEGSKA (reference sequence). The CDR3 has 14 residues. UMI-tagged TRB cDNA libraries were built via 5' RACE. TCRdb reprocessed the 5' RACE reads, with one entry per CDR3 protein and no DNA. The sample data list over 45,000 distinct CDR3 sequences. Notes on this clonotype: Its antigen is unknown.

Study-wide results and limits: Similar TRBV-TRBJ usage characterized naive CXCR3-negative and CXCR3-positive cells; memory cells differed.

Researchers reported sorting every CD8+ T cell subset in triplicate, 250,000 to 350,000 cells per sort. The specimen was memory CD8+ T cells from blood. This TCR derives from a human donor in good health. Some clones in this sample may be carry-over from other donors' samples. The V gene is TRBV20-1, the J gene TRBJ1-2. CDR3 amino acids: CSAHLGQTHYGYTF.